Presented here are 4 T cell receptor beta chains from one specimen sequenced in a study of shared clonotypes between healthy human individuals. Produced via immunoSEQ multiplex PCR; TCRdb's table is partial and in-frame only. Among fewer than 1.8 million clones listed, approximately 98.5% were seen once. The specimen was naive CD4+ T cells sorted from blood. Subset noted: CD45RA+ positively selected. Receptor source: a man aged 30 to 39 in good health.

This clone has just one count. The chain combines TRBV9 with TRBJ1-1; TRBD1 might be the D (5 bases). The CDR3 consists of 16 residues. V was cut by 2 bases and J by 1 base, with 15 bases left in between. Germline V lookup: CDR1 SGDLS, CDR2 YYNGEE. CDR3 amino acids: CASSVGPTPTNTEAFF. The CDR3 nucleotides read TGTGCCAGCAGCGTGGGGCCCACTCCGACGAACACTGAAGCTTTCTTT.

The genes are TRBV9 and TRBJ2-3, with 9 bases matching TRBD1. Germline CDR1 SGDLS, CDR2 YYNGEE. Trimming took 0 bases from V and 3 from J; bases not matched to a gene: 11. The CDR3 runs to 18 residues. The CDR3 DNA is TGTGCCAGCAGCGTAGCGACCCAAGACAGGGGGGATACAGATACGCAGTATTTT. Amino acids: CASSVATQDRGDTDTQYF.

The chain carries TRBV4-3 and TRBJ2-3; D is unclear. V was trimmed by 4 bases and J by 2 bases, leaving 13 bases between them. The CDR3 sequence is 15 residues long. Germline V lookup: CDR1 LGHNA, CDR2 YSLEER. The CDR3 sequence is CASSRIRANTDTQYF. The CDR3 bases are TGCGCCAGCAGCCGGATACGGGCCAACACAGATACGCAGTATTTT.

V is TRBV18 and J is TRBJ2-1; D possibly corresponds to TRBD1 (6 bases). In germline, CDR1 is KGHSH, CDR2 LQKENI. The CDR3 has 15 amino acids. V was cut by 6 bases and J by 1 base, with 13 bases left in between. The CDR3 DNA is TGTGCCAGCTCCCCGGACAGTGGATCCTACAATGAGCAGTTCTTC. This codes for CASSPDSGSYNEQFF.